The clone carrying this T cell receptor (beta chain) was seen a single time. Clones were sequenced by immunoSEQ multiplex PCR, and TCRdb holds only the in-frame ones, with some missing. Here the sample spans about 68,000 clones, about 91% being singletons. The sample is drawn from a study of OX40 agonist ivuxolimab in advanced cancers. It was autoimmune disease history or systemic immunosuppression that excluded patients. The V gene lost 5 bases and the J gene lost 0 bases, with 14 bases spanning the gap. The V gene's germline CDR1 is MDHEN and CDR2 SYDVKM. This CDR3 spans 15 amino acids. This TCR was sampled from an adult with an advanced solid tumor such as melanoma, head and neck, liver or kidney cancer. This sample comprised CD4+ or CD8+ T cells sorted from blood, obtained in a trial of the OX40 agonist ivuxolimab. The genes are TRBV28 and TRBJ2-7; D may be TRBD2 (5 bases). CDR3 amino acids: CASSHSSRFSYEQYF. CDR3 DNA: TGTGCCAGCAGTCATTCTAGCAGATTCTCCTACGAGCAGTACTTC.